This T cell receptor beta chain was recovered during a study of control samples from healthy donors and cancer patients (dated by TCRdb to between 2020 and 2021). The library was made by the immunoSEQ multiplex PCR assay. This is the immuneACCESS table as TCRdb keeps it, with only in-frame sequences that have V and J called. A part of the clones is gone; compared with another copy, unresolved V genes explain less than half, and the rest is unexplained. Recorded for this sample are about 69,000 clones; approximately 89% of them occurred a single time. The top ten constitute about 19% of the sample. With respect to this clone: This clone's antigen is unknown. No much larger clone is present one base from it, and per-base qualities are unavailable.

The source of this sequence is a man in his sixties with lung cancer. Sequencing was performed on PBMCs.

The CDR3 protein sequence reads: CASSQESVRGSGANVLTF. The nucleotide sequence reads as follows: TGTGCCAGCAGCCAAGAAAGCGTCCGAGGCTCTGGGGCCAACGTCCTGACTTTC. The rearrangement joined TRBV4-2 to TRBJ2-6; the D gene identity is not certain. V is pared back by 0 bases and J by 0 bases, with 12 bases lying between the germline termini. Including the terminal cysteine and phenylalanine, the CDR3 comprises 18 residues. Solely the CDR3 DNA is kept, with 54 bases framed from the first base. CDR1 and CDR2, per the germline V gene, are LGHNA and YNFKEQ.